Below are 29 T cell receptor beta chains sequenced from a single sample in a study of breast tumors, draining lymph nodes, adjacent tissues. TCRdb recomputed calls from the multiplex PCR reads with MiXCR, one row per CDR3 protein. Of approximately 9,000 distinct CDR3 sequences in the sample, roughly 46% were seen once. The sample comprised tumor-adjacent breast tissue. The source is a female donor with breast cancer. Some clones in this sample may be carry-over from other donors' samples.

The rearrangement links TRBV7-2 to TRBJ1-2; tentatively, D is TRBD1 (5 bases). Germline CDR1 and CDR2: SGHTA and FQGNSA. Trimming shortened V by 3 bases and J by 4 bases, and 12 bases separated the two germline ends. The CDR3 is 14 residues long. Here the CDR3 DNA reads TGTGCCAGCAGCTTTGACGGGACGTTCTATGGCTACACCTTC. Residues: CASSFDGTFYGYTF.

The chain links TRBV9 to TRBJ1-2; D is perhaps TRBD1 (5 bases). CDR1 and CDR2 from the germline V gene are SGDLS and YYNGEE. V was clipped by 5 bases and J by 1 base, with 15 bases between them. The CDR3 consists of 15 residues. The chain's CDR3 is CASRRDGFINYGYTF. CDR3 nucleotides: TGTGCCAGCAGAAGGGACGGCTTTATTAACTATGGCTACACCTTC.

The chain uses TRBV10-1 and TRBJ2-7, with a tentative D call TRBD2 (6 bases). CDR1 and CDR2 from the germline V gene are WNHNN and SYGVQD (reference sequence). The CDR3 is 15 amino acids. V lost 3 bases to trimming and J lost 7 bases, with 19 bases between them. CDR3 sequence reads: CASSDPGASAYEQYF. CDR3 nucleotides: TGCGCCAGCAGTGACCCCGGGGCTAGCGCTTATGAGCAGTACTTC.

This clonotype is labeled as medium-sized (0.01 to 0.1%). The chain combines TRBV5-1 with TRBJ2-2; a weak D match, TRBD1 (5 bases). The CDR3 is 16 residues long. The V gene lost 4 bases and the J gene lost 0 bases, with 13 bases spanning the gap. Looked up from germline, CDR1 is SGHRS and CDR2 is YFSETQ. The CDR3 DNA reads TGCGCCAGCAGCCCAAGACAGAACGCGAACACCGGGGAGCTGTTTTTT. The encoded protein is CASSPRQNANTGELFF.

This clonotype rates as medium-sized. V is TRBV2 and J is TRBJ2-7, with D possibly matching TRBD1 (6 bases). The V end was cut by 6 bases, the J end by 0 bases, with 15 bases between. The CDR3 covers 15 residues. Per the germline V gene, CDR1 is SNHLY and CDR2 is FYNNEI. The CDR3 nucleotides are TGTGCCAGCAGATTTGGGACACAGCGCTCCTACGAGCAGTACTTC. Its translation is CASRFGTQRSYEQYF.

By sample share, this clonotype is medium-sized. The chain employs TRBV2 and TRBJ2-5, with TRBD2 matching 7 bases. The germline gives CDR1 SNHLY, CDR2 FYNNEI. V lost 6 bases and J lost 5; bases outside the gene matches: 15. The CDR3 spans 16 residues. The CDR3 region is CASRSPWGLGGETQYF. CDR3 coding DNA: TGTGCCAGCAGGTCCCCCTGGGGTCTGGGAGGGGAGACCCAGTACTTC. Full variable domain (rest looked up from reference TRBV2 and TRBJ2-5): EPEVTQTPSHQVTQMGQEVILRCVPISNHLYFYWYRQILGQKVEFLVSFYNNEISEKSEIFDDQFSVERPDGSNFTLKIRSTKLEDSAMYFCASRSPWGLGGETQYFGPGTRLLVL.

The chain couples TRBV20-1 to TRBJ2-1, with a tentative D call TRBD1 (5 bases). CDR1 is DFQATT and CDR2 is SNEGSKA in the germline V gene (reference sequence). The CDR3 totals 10 residues. The V and J ends lost 6 bases and 7 bases respectively, with 7 bases between them. CDR3 sequence reads: CSAGQNEQFF. As DNA, the CDR3 is TGCAGTGCGGGGCAAAATGAGCAGTTCTTC.

The chain is built from TRBV2 and TRBJ1-1; D remains ambiguous. V was shortened by 2 bases and J by 1 base, with 11 bases between the two germline ends. Germline V gives CDR1 SNHLY, CDR2 FYNNEI. There are 15 residues in the CDR3. Here the CDR3 DNA reads TGTGCCAGCAGTGAACGTGTCCTGCGGAACACTGAAGCTTTCTTT. Translated: CASSERVLRNTEAFF.

Regarding this clonotype: One end of the junction is discordant with germline, which a read error may explain. The chain recombines TRBV9 with TRBJ2-7, with 12 bases fitting TRBD2. The CDR3 covers 13 residues. Looked up from germline, CDR1 is SGDLS and CDR2 is YYNGEE. CDR3 protein: CASTTSGGYEQYF. Written as DNA, the CDR3 is TGCGCCAGCACGACTAGCGGGGGATACGAGCAGTACTTC. Using reference TRBV9 and TRBJ2-7 for the parts outside the CDR3, the full variable domain is DSGVTQTPKHLITATGQRVTLRCSPRSGDLSVYWYQQSLDQGLQFLIQYYNGEERAKGNILERFSAQQFPDLHSELNLSSLELGDSALYFCASTTSGGYEQYFGPGTRLTVT.

In this sample, this clonotype is medium-sized. The chain is built from TRBV20-1 and TRBJ2-7; 7 bases line up with TRBD1. V was clipped by 3 bases and J by 4 bases; unmatched bases: 9. Germline lookup yields CDR1 DFQATT and CDR2 SNEGSKA (reference sequence). CDR3 length: 14 residues. Here the CDR3 reads CSASHPVTGYEQYF. In nucleotides, the CDR3 is TGCAGTGCTAGCCACCCAGTGACAGGGTACGAGCAGTACTTC.

V usage is TRBV12-3 or TRBV12-4 and J usage is TRBJ2-6, with 9 bases lining up with TRBD2. V lost 4 bases and J lost 3; bases outside the gene matches: 10. The CDR3 is made up of 18 amino acids. The CDR3 here is CASSSWAGGGGGANVLTF. The CDR3 DNA reads as TGTGCCAGCAGTTCCTGGGCGGGGGGGGGAGGTGGGGCCAACGTCCTGACTTTC.

This clonotype is medium-sized (0.01 to 0.1%) within its sample. The rearrangement links TRBV20-1 to TRBJ2-7, with D perhaps TRBD2 (5 bases). This CDR3 is built from 18 residues. V gave up 2 bases and J gave up 2 bases, with 25 bases separating them. Germline CDR1 and CDR2: DFQATT and SNEGSKA (reference sequence). The CDR3 nucleotides are TGCAGTGCTAGATCTCACTATCGTAAGGCGGGCCAAGCCTACGAGCAGTACTTC. This gives the protein CSARSHYRKAGQAYEQYF.

The J gene is TRBJ2-1, the V gene TRBV2; D is unclear. The germline gives CDR1 SNHLY, CDR2 FYNNEI. V was cut by 6 bases and J by 15 bases, with 21 bases left in between. The CDR3 length is 13 residues. The chain's CDR3 is CASSSEAVGNSFF. In DNA, the CDR3 is TGTGCCAGCAGCTCTGAGGCGGTGGGTAACTCGTTCTTC. Based on the CDR3 plus reference TRBV2 and TRBJ2-1, the full variable domain is EPEVTQTPSHQVTQMGQEVILRCVPISNHLYFYWYRQILGQKVEFLVSFYNNEISEKSEIFDDQFSVERPDGSNFTLKIRSTKLEDSAMYFCASSSEAVGNSFFGPGTRLTVL.

Details on this clonotype: Since the CDR3 does not end with the conserved phenylalanine or tryptophan, this likely comes from a read error. This chain links TRBV12-3 or TRBV12-4 with TRBJ2-5; D is possibly TRBD1 or TRBD2 (5 bases each). Trimming stripped 5 bases from V and 1 base from J, with 17 bases between. The CDR3 consists of 16 residues. The CDR3 reads CASSLTSGGGQETQYS. Written as DNA, the CDR3 is TGTGCCAGCAGTCTTACCTCGGGTGGGGGCCAAGAGACCCAGTACTCC.

This clonotype was observed at least ten times. This rearrangement joins TRBV3-1 to TRBJ1-1, with 9 bases matching TRBD1. This CDR3 comprises 14 residues. Trimming at V came to 4 bases and at J to 2 bases, leaving 2 bases not matched to a gene. Germline-derived CDR1 and CDR2 are LGHDT and YNNKEL (reference sequence). CDR3: CASSRGQGNTEAFF. CDR3 sequence (DNA): TGTGCCAGCAGCCGGGGACAGGGAAACACTGAAGCTTTCTTT.

This chain uses TRBV10-1 with TRBJ2-2; no definite D call. V was cut by 5 bases and J by 4 bases, with 11 bases left in between. The germline gives CDR1 WNHNN, CDR2 SYGVQD (reference sequence). The CDR3 totals 14 residues. CDR3 nucleotide sequence: TGCGCCAGCAGTCCCGGCGCCGCCACCGGGGAGCTGTTTTTT. Protein product: CASSPGAATGELFF.

The chain recombines TRBV20-1 with TRBJ2-2; TRBD2 matches 7 bases. The CDR3 sequence is 12 residues long. V lost 6 bases, J lost 7 bases, and 5 bases stayed unmatched. Germline CDR1 DFQATT, CDR2 SNEGSKA (reference sequence). For the CDR3, the DNA is TGCAGTGCCCCCGTAGCGGGCGGGGAGCTGTTTTTT. It translates to CSAPVAGGELFF.

This clonotype has a count of ten or more. The chain carries TRBV20-1 and TRBJ1-4; 7 bases match TRBD1. Germline CDR1 reads DFQATT; CDR2 reads SNEGSKA (reference sequence). There are 16 residues in the CDR3. The junction had 15 bases not matched to a gene; V was cut back by 5 bases and J by 6 bases. DNA for the CDR3: TGCAGTGCTCTACAACTACAGGGGCCCGGATATGAAAAACTGTTTTTT. Amino acids: CSALQLQGPGYEKLFF.

The chain combines TRBV12-3 or TRBV12-4 with TRBJ1-2; 10 bases are a match to TRBD1. Unmatched junction bases numbered 10, after V lost 6 bases and J lost 0 bases. The CDR3 runs 17 residues. The CDR3 DNA reads as TGTGCCAGCAGGACAGGGGGCGCCCTGATTACTAACTATGGCTACACCTTC. Protein sequence: CASRTGGALITNYGYTF.

The count of this clonotype is one. The chain carries TRBV20-1 and TRBJ2-3, with TRBD2 matching over 10 bases. With V trimmed by 0 bases and J by 11 bases, 14 bases remained unmatched. The CDR3 extends over 16 amino acids. Per the germline V gene, CDR1 is DFQATT and CDR2 is SNEGSKA (reference sequence). The CDR3 coding sequence is TGCAGTGCTAGAGATCCAGATAGCGGGAGGTTGAGTGAGCAGTATTTT. It specifies CSARDPDSGRLSEQYF.

The V call is TRBV7-9, the J call TRBJ1-2; D is unresolved. Germline V gene lookup returns CDR1 SEHNR and CDR2 FQNEAQ (reference sequence). This CDR3 contains 15 residues. Trimming shortened V by 3 bases and J by 6 bases, and 17 bases separated the two germline ends. CDR3 in amino acids: CASSFGQQLKNGYTF. CDR3 nucleotide sequence: TGTGCCAGCAGCTTCGGTCAACAGCTGAAGAATGGCTACACCTTC.

This clonotype was seen at least ten times. This could be a read error, since a much larger clone is one nucleotide away. This chain links TRBV20-1 with TRBJ2-7; maybe TRBD1 (5 bases). CDR1 is DFQATT, CDR2 SNEGSKA, per germline (reference sequence). The CDR3 covers 13 residues. The V and J ends lost 6 bases and 0 bases respectively, with 12 bases between them. The CDR3 DNA follows: TGCAGTGCAAGATATGGGGCCTCCTACGAGCAGTACTTC. Protein product: CSARYGASYEQYF.

The chain combines TRBV6-6 with TRBJ1-6, with 8 bases aligning to TRBD1. Trimming removed 7 bases from V and 9 bases from J; junction bases left unmatched: 11. Germline CDR1 is MNHNY and CDR2 is SVGAGI (reference sequence). There are 15 residues in the CDR3. The CDR3 nucleotides read TGTGCCAGCACCGACTCCGGGACAGGCTCTTCACCCCTCCACTTT. It translates to CASTDSGTGSSPLHF.

The chain uses TRBV7-2 and TRBJ2-2; 9 bases align to TRBD2. The CDR3 covers 16 residues. The V segment lost 2 bases and the J segment 8 bases; nucleotides outside the gene matches: 9. CDR1 SGHTA and CDR2 FQGNSA come from the germline V gene. CDR3 nucleotide sequence: TGTGCCAGCAGCTTATCCGGCGGGAGGGCCTTAGGGGAGCTGTTTTTT. It encodes CASSLSGGRALGELFF.

This clonotype has at least ten counts. The chain links TRBV7-8 to TRBJ2-3, with a weak D call TRBD2 (6 bases). The V gene lost 5 bases and the J gene lost 5 bases, with 20 bases spanning the gap. Germline V lookup: CDR1 SGHVS, CDR2 FQNEAQ. The CDR3 has 16 amino acids. The DNA of the CDR3 is TGTGCCAGCAGCCAATGGGTAGCGGCTCAACGAGATACGCAGTATTTT. This gives the protein CASSQWVAAQRDTQYF.

This clonotype is medium-sized in the sample. The chain carries TRBV10-3 and TRBJ2-1, with TRBD2 matching over 12 bases. Germline values: CDR1 ENHRY, CDR2 SYGVKD. The CDR3 is made up of 18 amino acids. V was clipped by 6 bases and J by 5 bases; unmatched bases: 14. CDR3 region: CAISTLGLAGKGHNEQFF. DNA of the CDR3: TGTGCCATCAGCACCCTTGGACTAGCGGGAAAAGGGCACAATGAGCAGTTCTTC.

This clonotype is labeled as medium-sized. The chain links TRBV3-1 to TRBJ2-1, with D maybe TRBD2 (5 bases). The CDR3 runs 13 residues. V lost 4 bases to trimming and J lost 4 bases, with 8 bases between them. The germline V gene has CDR1 LGHDT and CDR2 YNNKEL (reference sequence). CDR3 bases: TGTGCCAGCAGCCTAGGCGGGTACAATGAGCAGTTCTTC. It yields the protein CASSLGGYNEQFF.

The sample holds many counts of this clonotype. The CDR3 bases are TGTGCCAGCCGAGGACGTATAGCGGTTAGCACAGATACGCAGTATTTT. The encoded protein is CASRGRIAVSTDTQYF. The rearrangement joins TRBV7-2 to TRBJ2-3; tentative D call: TRBD2 (6 bases). This CDR3 region has 16 residues. V was shortened by 8 bases and J by 0 bases, with 18 bases between the two germline ends. The V gene's germline CDR1 is SGHTA and CDR2 FQGNSA.

This sequence joins TRBV28 and TRBJ2-7; perhaps TRBD1 as D (6 bases). V lost 5 bases, J lost 2 bases, and 16 bases lay in between. The CDR3 is made up of 15 amino acids. The germline CDR1 and CDR2 sequences are MDHEN and SYDVKM. CDR3 DNA sequence: TGTGCCAGCAGTCACCAAAGGACAGCCCCCTACGAGCAGTACTTC. Its protein is CASSHQRTAPYEQYF.